This is a list of T cell receptor beta chains from one sample in a study of neurological immune-mediated disorders. TCRdb recomputed calls from the 5' RACE reads with MiXCR, one row per CDR3 protein. This sample has over 75,000 distinct CDR3 sequences; 4.5% to 7.5% occur once, and the top ten carry 7.9%. What was sequenced was PBMCs. The receptor set was obtained from a woman aged 60-75 years with multiple sclerosis. Both conserved end residues are part of each CDR3. A D gene is named only where the DNA matches it firmly. Rows give clone size only sometimes, using once, few, many, or a class for an expanded clone.

d_call: -
cdr3_length: 16
j_call: TRBJ2-7
v_call: TRBV5-1
clone_size: many
cdr3_nt: TGCGCCAGCAGCTTCCCCTCAACAGGGTCACCCTACGAGCAGTACTTC
cdr3_aa: CASSFPSTGSPYEQYF

d_call: -
cdr3_length: 13
j_call: TRBJ1-1
v_call: TRBV5-6
clone_size: many
cdr3_nt: TGTGCCAGCAGCTACCAGTTTGGCACTGAAGCTTTCTTT
cdr3_aa: CASSYQFGTEAFF

d_call: TRBD1
cdr3_length: 14
j_call: TRBJ2-1
v_call: TRBV6-5
clone_size: many
cdr3_nt: TGTGCCAGCAAACGGGGACAGGGTAACTACGAGCAGTTCTTC
cdr3_aa: CASKRGQGNYEQFF

d_call: -
cdr3_length: 15
j_call: TRBJ1-6
v_call: TRBV5-1
clone_size: -
cdr3_nt: TGCGCCAGCAGCTTGGAACAGGCGATAAATTCACCCCTCCACTTT
cdr3_aa: CASSLEQAINSPLHF

d_call: -
cdr3_length: 16
j_call: TRBJ2-1
v_call: TRBV5-1
clone_size: once
cdr3_nt: TGCGCCAGCAGCTTGGTGGGACATCGGATTACGCATGAGCAGTTCTTC
cdr3_aa: CASSLVGHRITHEQFF

d_call: -
cdr3_length: 16
j_call: TRBJ2-1
v_call: TRBV3-1
clone_size: many
cdr3_nt: TGTGCCAGCAGCCAAGACCGGCAGGCCCTACACAATGAGCAGTTCTTC
cdr3_aa: CASSQDRQALHNEQFF

d_call: TRBD1
cdr3_length: 17
j_call: TRBJ1-5
v_call: TRBV28
clone_size: many
cdr3_nt: TGTGCCAGCCACGCCGGGACAGGGGTCTTTAGCAATCAGCCCCAGCATTTT
cdr3_aa: CASHAGTGVFSNQPQHF

d_call: TRBD2
cdr3_length: 15
j_call: TRBJ2-5
v_call: TRBV9
clone_size: many
cdr3_nt: TGTGCCAGCAGCTCTCCGGGACTAGCCTGGGAGACCCAGTACTTC
cdr3_aa: CASSSPGLAWETQYF

d_call: -
cdr3_length: 15
j_call: TRBJ1-1
v_call: TRBV7-8
clone_size: many
cdr3_nt: TGTGCCAGCAGCTTAGTTCTTATAGGGGACACTGAAGCTTTCTTT
cdr3_aa: CASSLVLIGDTEAFF

d_call: TRBD1
cdr3_length: 14
j_call: TRBJ1-1
v_call: TRBV12-3/TRBV12-4
clone_size: many
cdr3_nt: TGTGCCAGCAGTCCACAGGGGATGAACACTGAAGCTTTCTTT
cdr3_aa: CASSPQGMNTEAFF

d_call: TRBD1
cdr3_length: 13
j_call: TRBJ2-7
v_call: TRBV12-3/TRBV12-4
clone_size: many
cdr3_nt: TGTGCCAGCAGGCGGACAGGGGTGGACGAGCAGTACTTC
cdr3_aa: CASRRTGVDEQYF

d_call: -
cdr3_length: 15
j_call: TRBJ2-1
v_call: TRBV5-5
clone_size: many
cdr3_nt: TGTGCCAGCAGCTTGGTTGGCGGCCCCTACAATGAGCAGTTCTTC
cdr3_aa: CASSLVGGPYNEQFF

d_call: -
cdr3_length: 12
j_call: TRBJ2-7
v_call: TRBV18
clone_size: few
cdr3_nt: TGTGCCAGCTCACCCTCAGGTGTGGAGCAGTACTTC
cdr3_aa: CASSPSGVEQYF

d_call: -
cdr3_length: 17
j_call: TRBJ1-4
v_call: TRBV6-6
clone_size: many
cdr3_nt: TGTGCCAGCAGTTCCTCAAGTGGGGGGGAAGATAATGAAAAACTGTTTTTT
cdr3_aa: CASSSSSGGEDNEKLFF

d_call: TRBD1
cdr3_length: 16
j_call: TRBJ2-7
v_call: TRBV6-5
clone_size: many
cdr3_nt: TGTGCCAGCAGGGGGACCTCCCGGGACAGGGTCTACGAGCAGTACTTC
cdr3_aa: CASRGTSRDRVYEQYF

d_call: TRBD2
cdr3_length: 15
j_call: TRBJ2-3
v_call: TRBV20-1
clone_size: many
cdr3_nt: TGCAGTGCTAACCCGACTAGCGGGGCAACAGATACGCAGTATTTT
cdr3_aa: CSANPTSGATDTQYF

d_call: TRBD1
cdr3_length: 14
j_call: TRBJ2-2
v_call: TRBV5-1
clone_size: -
cdr3_nt: TGCGCCAGCAGCGCACAGGGGAGCACCGGGGAGCTGTTTTTT
cdr3_aa: CASSAQGSTGELFF

d_call: TRBD2
cdr3_length: 13
j_call: TRBJ2-3
v_call: TRBV2
clone_size: many
cdr3_nt: TGTGCCAGCAGTGTATCTAGCGGAGATACGCAGTATTTT
cdr3_aa: CASSVSSGDTQYF

d_call: -
cdr3_length: 11
j_call: TRBJ2-7
v_call: TRBV30
clone_size: few
cdr3_nt: TGTGCCTGGACCACCGATTACGAGCAGTACTTC
cdr3_aa: CAWTTDYEQYF

d_call: -
cdr3_length: 11
j_call: TRBJ1-1
v_call: TRBV20-1
clone_size: many
cdr3_nt: TGCAGTGTCCAGAAGGGGACTGAAGCTTTCTTT
cdr3_aa: CSVQKGTEAFF

d_call: -
cdr3_length: 15
j_call: TRBJ2-5
v_call: TRBV12-3/TRBV12-4
clone_size: many
cdr3_nt: TGTGCCAGCAGTTTATCTGGGGGTGGGCAAGAGACCCAGTACTTC
cdr3_aa: CASSLSGGGQETQYF

d_call: -
cdr3_length: 13
j_call: TRBJ1-6
v_call: TRBV3-1
clone_size: many
cdr3_nt: TGTGCCAGCAGCCGGGACAAGAGTTCACCCCTCCACTTT
cdr3_aa: CASSRDKSSPLHF

d_call: -
cdr3_length: 15
j_call: TRBJ2-2
v_call: TRBV5-1
clone_size: many
cdr3_nt: TGCGCCAGCAGAAAAATTGTTCAGAACACCGGGGAGCTGTTTTTT
cdr3_aa: CASRKIVQNTGELFF

d_call: -
cdr3_length: 14
j_call: TRBJ1-1
v_call: TRBV5-1
clone_size: many
cdr3_nt: TGCGCCAGCAGCTTAATCGACAAGAACACTGAAGCTTTCTTT
cdr3_aa: CASSLIDKNTEAFF

d_call: -
cdr3_length: 15
j_call: TRBJ2-2
v_call: TRBV7-6
clone_size: many
cdr3_nt: TGTGCCAGCAGCTCGTCCGGGACGAACACCGGGGAGCTGTTTTTT
cdr3_aa: CASSSSGTNTGELFF

d_call: -
cdr3_length: 12
j_call: TRBJ2-7
v_call: TRBV2
clone_size: many
cdr3_nt: TGTGCCAGCAGTGACTTGAACTACGAGCAGTACTTC
cdr3_aa: CASSDLNYEQYF

d_call: TRBD1
cdr3_length: 17
j_call: TRBJ1-2
v_call: TRBV9
clone_size: many
cdr3_nt: TGTGCCAGCAGCGCAGGCGTACAGGGGGGGATTGACGGTGGCTACACCTTC
cdr3_aa: CASSAGVQGGIDGGYTF

d_call: -
cdr3_length: 14
j_call: TRBJ2-2
v_call: TRBV7-2
clone_size: many
cdr3_nt: TGTGCCAGCAGCTCGCAGGGACTCACCGGGGAGCTGTTTTTT
cdr3_aa: CASSSQGLTGELFF

d_call: -
cdr3_length: 12
j_call: TRBJ2-1
v_call: TRBV18
clone_size: -
cdr3_nt: TGTGCCAGCTCCCCGGGACTCAGTGAGCAGTTCTTC
cdr3_aa: CASSPGLSEQFF

d_call: -
cdr3_length: 14
j_call: TRBJ1-3
v_call: TRBV11-2
clone_size: many
cdr3_nt: TGTGCCAGCAGCTTCGACAGCTCTGGAAACACCATATATTTT
cdr3_aa: CASSFDSSGNTIYF

d_call: TRBD2
cdr3_length: 15
j_call: TRBJ2-1
v_call: TRBV5-5
clone_size: few
cdr3_nt: TGTGCCAGCAGCTTGAGCGGGGGGGCGGGCAATGAGCAGTTCTTC
cdr3_aa: CASSLSGGAGNEQFF

d_call: -
cdr3_length: 16
j_call: TRBJ1-5
v_call: TRBV20-1
clone_size: many
cdr3_nt: TGCAGTGCTAGAGATCAACGAGGGGTTGACAATCAGCCCCAGCATTTT
cdr3_aa: CSARDQRGVDNQPQHF

d_call: -
cdr3_length: 14
j_call: TRBJ2-5
v_call: TRBV7-2
clone_size: many
cdr3_nt: TGTGCCAGCAGCCTACATTTCGGGGGAGAGACCCAGTACTTC
cdr3_aa: CASSLHFGGETQYF

d_call: -
cdr3_length: 13
j_call: TRBJ1-5
v_call: TRBV12-3/TRBV12-4
clone_size: many
cdr3_nt: TGTGCCAGCAGTTTATCCCAGAATCAGCCCCAGCATTTT
cdr3_aa: CASSLSQNQPQHF

d_call: -
cdr3_length: 14
j_call: TRBJ1-2
v_call: TRBV20-1
clone_size: few
cdr3_nt: TGCAGTGCTAGAATCATAGGGGGGAATGGTGGCTACACCTTC
cdr3_aa: CSARIIGGNGGYTF

d_call: TRBD1
cdr3_length: 14
j_call: TRBJ2-7
v_call: TRBV5-1
clone_size: medium-sized
cdr3_nt: TGCGCCAGCAGCTTGGATGGACAGGCCTACGAGCAGTACTTC
cdr3_aa: CASSLDGQAYEQYF

d_call: -
cdr3_length: 11
j_call: TRBJ1-1
v_call: TRBV29-1
clone_size: many
cdr3_nt: TGCAGCGTTGATAGGTTCACTGAAGCTTTCTTT
cdr3_aa: CSVDRFTEAFF

d_call: TRBD2
cdr3_length: 17
j_call: TRBJ2-3
v_call: TRBV11-2
clone_size: many
cdr3_nt: TGTGCCAGCAGCTTAGGGTCCCGCGGGGGAGAACTTGATACGCAGTATTTT
cdr3_aa: CASSLGSRGGELDTQYF

d_call: -
cdr3_length: 13
j_call: TRBJ1-2
v_call: TRBV5-1
clone_size: -
cdr3_nt: TGCGCCAGCAGCTTGGCAGGGGCGGAGGTTTACACCTTC
cdr3_aa: CASSLAGAEVYTF

d_call: TRBD2
cdr3_length: 14
j_call: TRBJ2-1
v_call: TRBV5-1
clone_size: many
cdr3_nt: TGCGCCAGCAGCTTCCGGACTAGTTTCAATGAGCAGTTCTTC
cdr3_aa: CASSFRTSFNEQFF

d_call: TRBD1
cdr3_length: 14
j_call: TRBJ1-2
v_call: TRBV28
clone_size: many
cdr3_nt: TGTGCCAGCAGACCCAGGGGGACTAACTATGGCTACACCTTC
cdr3_aa: CASRPRGTNYGYTF

d_call: -
cdr3_length: 15
j_call: TRBJ1-2
v_call: TRBV20-1
clone_size: many
cdr3_nt: TGCAGTGCTAGAGATCGAGTCCGTTCTATCTATGGCTACACCTTC
cdr3_aa: CSARDRVRSIYGYTF

d_call: -
cdr3_length: 17
j_call: TRBJ2-1
v_call: TRBV5-1
clone_size: few
cdr3_nt: TGCGCCAGCAGCTTCGGGGGGCAGAGGGGACCGTACAATGAGCAGTTCTTC
cdr3_aa: CASSFGGQRGPYNEQFF

d_call: -
cdr3_length: 13
j_call: TRBJ2-7
v_call: TRBV6-1
clone_size: -
cdr3_nt: TGTGCCAGCATTCTAGGTGGGGCCTACGAGCAGTACTTC
cdr3_aa: CASILGGAYEQYF